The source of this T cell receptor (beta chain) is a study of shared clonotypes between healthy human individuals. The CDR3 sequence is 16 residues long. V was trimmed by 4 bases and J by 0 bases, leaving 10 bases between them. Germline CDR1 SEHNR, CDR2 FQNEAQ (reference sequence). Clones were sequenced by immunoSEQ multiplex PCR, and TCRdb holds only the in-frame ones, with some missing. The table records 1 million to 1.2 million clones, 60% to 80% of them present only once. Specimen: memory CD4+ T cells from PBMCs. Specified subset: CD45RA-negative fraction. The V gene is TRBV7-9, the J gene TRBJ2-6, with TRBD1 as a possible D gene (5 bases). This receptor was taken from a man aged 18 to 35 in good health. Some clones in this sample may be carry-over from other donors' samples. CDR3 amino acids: CASSYYRFSGANVLTF. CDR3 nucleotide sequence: TGTGCCAGCAGCTACTACAGGTTCTCTGGGGCCAACGTCCTGACTTTC.